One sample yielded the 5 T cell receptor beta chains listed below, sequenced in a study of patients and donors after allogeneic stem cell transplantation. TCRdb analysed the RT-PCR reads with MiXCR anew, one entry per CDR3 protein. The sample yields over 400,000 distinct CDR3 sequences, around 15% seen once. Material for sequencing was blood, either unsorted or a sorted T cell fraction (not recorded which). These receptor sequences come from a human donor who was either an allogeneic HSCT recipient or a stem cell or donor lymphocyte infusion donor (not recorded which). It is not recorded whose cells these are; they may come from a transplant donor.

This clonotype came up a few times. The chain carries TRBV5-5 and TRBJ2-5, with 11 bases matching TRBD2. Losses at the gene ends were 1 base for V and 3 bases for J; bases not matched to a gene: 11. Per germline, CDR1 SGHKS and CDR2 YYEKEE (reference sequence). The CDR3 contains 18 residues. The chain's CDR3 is CASSLKGAGLADKETQYF. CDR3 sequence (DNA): TGTGCCAGCAGCTTGAAAGGGGCGGGACTAGCGGATAAAGAGACCCAGTACTTC.

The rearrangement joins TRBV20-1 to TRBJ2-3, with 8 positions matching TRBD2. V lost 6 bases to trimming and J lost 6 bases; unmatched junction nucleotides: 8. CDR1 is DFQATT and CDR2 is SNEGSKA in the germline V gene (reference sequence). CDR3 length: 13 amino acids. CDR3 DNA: TGCAGTGCCCTTAGCGGGAAATGGGATACGCAGTATTTT. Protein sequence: CSALSGKWDTQYF.

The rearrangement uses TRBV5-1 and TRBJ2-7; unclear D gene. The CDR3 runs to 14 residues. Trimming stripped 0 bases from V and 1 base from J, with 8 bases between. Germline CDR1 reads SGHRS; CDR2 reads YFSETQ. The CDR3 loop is CASSLENPSYEQYF. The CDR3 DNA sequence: TGCGCCAGCAGCTTGGAGAACCCGTCCTACGAGCAGTACTTC.

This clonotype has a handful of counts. CDR3 loop: CASSPPNRGGNTIYF. The CDR3 bases are TGTGCCAGCTCACCTCCGAACCGGGGAGGAAACACCATATATTTT. This rearrangement joins TRBV18 to TRBJ1-3; no reliable D call. The CDR3 is 15 residues long. Germline V gene lookup returns CDR1 KGHSH and CDR2 LQKENI. The V gene lost 3 bases and the J gene lost 4 bases, with 13 bases spanning the gap.

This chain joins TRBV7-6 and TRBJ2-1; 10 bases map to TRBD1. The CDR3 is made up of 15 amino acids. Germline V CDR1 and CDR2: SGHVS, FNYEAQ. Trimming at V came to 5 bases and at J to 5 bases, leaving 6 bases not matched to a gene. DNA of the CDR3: TGTGCCAGCAGCCCCCTGGGACAGGGGAACAATGAGCAGTTCTTC. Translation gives CASSPLGQGNNEQFF.